This T cell receptor (beta chain) was sequenced for a study of cytomegalovirus exposure and HLA in healthy donors. The CDR3 extends over 15 amino acids. V shed 1 base, J shed 2 bases, and the junction held 2 bases outside the gene matches. Germline V gene sequence: CDR1 LNHNV, CDR2 YYDKDF (reference sequence). In the PCR, 60 Vbeta and 13 Jbeta primers were used. The data were produced by immunoSEQ multiplex PCR, yet TCRdb's version contains in-frame clones alone and is incomplete. The profile shows roughly 120,000 clones, roughly 82% of them singletons. The source is a human donor in good health. Source material: PBMCs. The chain joins TRBV15 to TRBJ2-1, with 7 bases that match TRBD1. CDR3 sequence (DNA): TGTGCCACCAGCAGAGGACAGGGTACCTACAATGAGCAGTTCTTC. Translation: CATSRGQGTYNEQFF.